Each of the 25 T cell receptor beta chains below was sequenced from the same sample in a study of blood T cell repertoires in COVID-19. Clones were read by immunoSEQ multiplex PCR, and TCRdb kept only the in-frame ones, dropping some. The repertoire consists of roughly 380,000 clones, with more than 75% occurring once and the leading ten covering around 1.3%. The sequenced sample consisted of PBMCs or T cells enriched from blood (not recorded which). These TCRs come from a man aged 25-45 years who had recovered from COVID-19.

The chain has TRBV7-9 and TRBJ2-2; TRBD1 aligns across 7 bases. Germline lookup yields CDR1 SEHNR and CDR2 FQNEAQ (reference sequence). This CDR3 has 14 residues. Losses at the gene ends were 3 bases for V and 13 bases for J; bases not matched to a gene: 11. DNA for the CDR3: TGTGCCAGCAGCTTCCCTGGGACAGCGAGGTGGCTGTTTTTT. Protein sequence: CASSFPGTARWLFF.

This chain connects TRBV27 to TRBJ1-2, with D unresolved. The CDR3 spans 14 residues. The germline V gene has CDR1 MNHEY and CDR2 SMNVEV (reference sequence). Trimming removed 0 bases from V and 6 bases from J, with 11 bases in between. CDR3 in DNA: TGTGCCAGCAGTTTATCCGGCCTGGGCCATGGCTACACCTTC. Translating gives CASSLSGLGHGYTF.

This clone was observed a single time. V usage is TRBV18 and J usage is TRBJ2-1; 10 bases line up with TRBD2. The CDR3 contains 16 residues. Per the germline V gene, CDR1 is KGHSH and CDR2 is LQKENI. J gave up 9 bases and V 1 base, and 9 bases lay outside the gene matches. The CDR3 nucleotides are TGTGCCAGCTCACCACTAGGGGCTAGCGGGGGAGGTGAGCAGTTCTTC. It is translated as CASSPLGASGGGEQFF.

This chain links TRBV3-1 (or the pseudogene TRBV3-2) with TRBJ2-3, with a weak D call TRBD2 (7 bases). CDR1 and CDR2 from the germline V gene are LGHDT and YNNKEL (reference sequence). V was trimmed by 1 base and J by 0 bases, leaving 11 bases between them. The CDR3 runs 16 residues. In DNA, the CDR3 is TGTGCCAGCAGCCAAGGTCGGGGGGCAAGCACAGATACGCAGTATTTT. Translating it yields CASSQGRGASTDTQYF.

The CDR3 coding sequence is TGTGCCTGGAGTGGTCTAGCGGGAAAGCAGTTCTTC. The encoded protein is CAWSGLAGKQFF. This rearrangement joins TRBV30 to TRBJ2-1, with TRBD2 matching over 9 bases. Germline-derived CDR1 and CDR2 are GTSNPN and SVGIG (reference sequence). J lost 11 bases, V lost 1 base, and 3 bases had no gene match. CDR3 size: 12 residues. Based on the CDR3 plus reference TRBV30 and TRBJ2-1, the full variable domain is SQTIHQWPATLVQPVGSPLSLECTVEGTSNPNLYWYRQAAGRGLQLLFYSVGIGQISSEVPQNLSASRPQDRQFILSSKKLLLSDSGFYLCAWSGLAGKQFFGPGTRLTVL.

V is TRBV29-1 and J is TRBJ2-4; possible D gene TRBD1, 6 bases. V was pared by 7 bases and J by 7 bases, with 17 bases between. Germline loops: CDR1 SQVTM, CDR2 ANQGSEA. This CDR3 is 13 amino acids long. The CDR3 loop reads CSALKYRANIQYF. Here the CDR3 DNA reads TGCAGCGCCCTGAAATACAGGGCGAACATTCAGTACTTC.

The rearrangement joins TRBV7-9 to TRBJ1-6; D ambiguous. CDR3 size: 14 residues. Germline V gene sequence: CDR1 SEHNR, CDR2 FQNEAQ (reference sequence). V dropped 1 base and J dropped 13 bases, with 14 bases sitting between them. DNA for the CDR3: TGTGCCAGCAGCTTAGATTTAGTCTCCTCTCCCCTCCACTTT. This encodes CASSLDLVSSPLHF.

The chain is built from TRBV18 and TRBJ1-3; D is perhaps TRBD1 (6 bases). This CDR3 comprises 18 residues. V dropped 6 bases and J dropped 2 bases, with 23 bases sitting between them. Germline V gene lookup returns CDR1 KGHSH and CDR2 LQKENI. The CDR3 region has the DNA TGTGCCAGCTCCGCAGTGTTACAGGGACGTTATCCTGGAAACACCATATATTTT. Amino acids: CASSAVLQGRYPGNTIYF.

This chain uses TRBV3-1 (or the pseudogene TRBV3-2) with TRBJ2-5; TRBD1 matches at 8 bases. The CDR3 sequence is 15 residues long. CDR1 is LGHDT, CDR2 YNNKEL, per germline (reference sequence). The ends lost 1 base at V and 3 bases at J; junction bases unmatched: 4. The CDR3 DNA follows: TGTGCCAGCAGCCAAGTGTTGACAGGGGAAGAGACCCAGTACTTC. Translated, it gives CASSQVLTGEETQYF.

The J gene is TRBJ2-5, the V gene TRBV5-1; 9 nucleotides line up with TRBD2. The CDR3 has 17 residues. Germline V lookup: CDR1 SGHRS, CDR2 YFSETQ. V was pared by 0 bases and J by 1 base, with 7 bases of the junction left unmatched. The CDR3 loop reads CASSLAGTAGGQETQYF. The CDR3 DNA is TGCGCCAGCAGCTTGGCGGGAACAGCGGGGGGCCAAGAGACCCAGTACTTC.

The DNA of the CDR3 is TGTGCCAGCCTAAGGACAGGGGGCAATGAGCAGTTCTTC. Protein: CASLRTGGNEQFF. The J gene is TRBJ2-1, the V gene TRBV6-5; TRBD1 agrees at 10 bases. Trimming at V came to 8 bases and at J to 6 bases, leaving 4 bases not matched to a gene. Germline V gene lookup returns CDR1 MNHEY and CDR2 SVGAGI. This CDR3 spans 13 amino acids.

The rearrangement links TRBV7-9 to TRBJ2-3; possibly TRBD1 for D (6 bases). The CDR3 runs to 18 residues. V was pared by 1 base and J by 4 bases, with 21 bases between. CDR1 and CDR2 (germline): SEHNR, FQNEAQ (reference sequence). This chain's CDR3 is CASSLVGLPLGTSDTQYF. CDR3 DNA: TGTGCCAGCAGCTTAGTGGGCCTTCCCCTGGGGACATCAGATACGCAGTATTTT. Combining the CDR3 with reference TRBV7-9 and TRBJ2-3 gives the whole variable domain DTGVSQNPRHKITKRGQNVTFRCDPISEHNRLYWYRQTLGQGPEFLTYFQNEAQLEKSRLLSDRFSAERPKGSFSTLEIQRTEQGDSAMYLCASSLVGLPLGTSDTQYFGPGTRLTVL.

The chain couples TRBV10-1 to TRBJ2-1; 8 bases are shared with TRBD2. J lost 6 bases, V lost 3 bases, and 13 bases had no gene match. This CDR3 is built from 17 residues. CDR1 and CDR2 from the germline V gene are WNHNN and SYGVQD (reference sequence). The CDR3 is CASSEWVGGASGNEQFF. DNA for the CDR3: TGCGCCAGCAGTGAATGGGTCGGGGGGGCTTCTGGCAATGAGCAGTTCTTC.

This chain connects TRBV25-1 to TRBJ1-2; TRBD1 matches at 9 bases. The trim removed 4 bases at V and 1 base at J, leaving 13 bases unmatched. Germline CDR1 MGHDK, CDR2 SYGVNS. The CDR3 consists of 18 residues. CDR3 DNA: TGTGCCAGCAGTGGTGGGGGATACAGGGGGCGACGTAACTATGGCTACACCTTC. Protein: CASSGGGYRGRRNYGYTF.

The CDR3 coding sequence is TGTGCCAGCAGCCCGACTAGCGGGGATGAGCAGTTCTTC. This encodes CASSPTSGDEQFF. The chain uses TRBV5-4 and TRBJ2-1, with TRBD2 matching over 11 bases. Losses at the gene ends were 4 bases for V and 8 bases for J; bases not matched to a gene: 2. CDR3 length equals 13 residues. The germline V gene has CDR1 SGHNT and CDR2 YYREEE (reference sequence).

The rearrangement joins TRBV7-2 to TRBJ2-1; 8 nucleotides align to TRBD2. Trimming at V came to 4 bases and at J to 3 bases, leaving 14 bases not matched to a gene. Looked up from germline, CDR1 is SGHTA and CDR2 is FQGNSA. The CDR3 loop spans 18 amino acids. CDR3: CASSYTPGLVLNYNEQFF. CDR3 DNA: TGTGCCAGCAGCTATACCCCGGGACTAGTCCTTAACTACAATGAGCAGTTCTTC.

The chain carries TRBV2 and TRBJ1-1, with 11 positions matching TRBD1. The CDR3 consists of 13 residues. The germline CDR1 and CDR2 sequences are SNHLY and FYNNEI. Trimming at V came to 7 bases and at J to 7 bases, leaving 5 bases not matched to a gene. As DNA, the CDR3 is TGTGCCAGCACTGGACAGGGGGCAAGTGAAGCTTTCTTT. It specifies CASTGQGASEAFF.

The genes are TRBV3-1 (or the pseudogene TRBV3-2) and TRBJ1-2; TRBD1 is a possible D gene (5 bases). Germline lookup yields CDR1 LGHDT and CDR2 YNNKEL (reference sequence). The length of the CDR3 is 14 residues. V was shortened by 4 bases and J by 3 bases, with 12 bases between the two germline ends. This chain's CDR3 is CASSRTGGYYGYTF. CDR3 sequence (DNA): TGTGCCAGCAGCCGAACAGGTGGATACTATGGCTACACCTTC.

The chain uses TRBV5-4 and TRBJ1-4; TRBD1 matches 7 bases. Germline lookup yields CDR1 SGHNT and CDR2 YYREEE (reference sequence). CDR3 length equals 14 residues. With 5 bases clipped from V and 4 bases from J, the junction kept 5 bases outside the gene matches. This CDR3 is CASSTGADNEKLFF. The CDR3 region has the DNA TGTGCCAGCAGTACAGGGGCAGATAATGAAAAACTGTTTTTT.

This chain links TRBV4-1 with TRBJ1-6; a weak D match, TRBD1 (5 bases). The germline V gene has CDR1 MGHRA and CDR2 YSYEKL. The CDR3 totals 12 residues. V was cut by 6 bases and J by 7 bases, with 7 bases left in between. CDR3 DNA: TGCGCCAGCAGGCGACAGAATTCACCCCTCCACTTT. This gives the protein CASRRQNSPLHF.

This chain uses TRBV19 with TRBJ1-6; 8 bases line up with TRBD1. Germline values: CDR1 LNHDA, CDR2 SQIVND (reference sequence). The CDR3 totals 14 residues. The junction had 5 bases not matched to a gene; V was cut back by 3 bases and J by 10 bases. In DNA form, the CDR3 reads TGTGCCAGTAGTATCGGACAGGGAGGGTCACCCCTCCACTTT. Encoded protein: CASSIGQGGSPLHF.

This chain uses TRBV19 with TRBJ1-1; D may be TRBD1 (5 bases). This CDR3 is built from 17 residues. V was cut by 1 base and J by 11 bases, with 26 bases left in between. From germline, CDR1 is LNHDA and CDR2 SQIVND (reference sequence). The CDR3 region is CASSIVPPWSYQTVAFF. The CDR3 DNA follows: TGTGCCAGTAGTATAGTACCACCCTGGAGCTACCAGACAGTGGCTTTCTTT.

The chain uses TRBV2 and TRBJ1-2; a possible D gene is TRBD1 (5 bases). This CDR3 spans 14 amino acids. V was pared by 6 bases and J by 4 bases, with 15 bases between. Germline lookup yields CDR1 SNHLY and CDR2 FYNNEI. The CDR3 DNA reads as TGTGCCAGCAGGGCGGACACCGGGGGCTATGGCTACACCTTC. Translation gives CASRADTGGYGYTF. The full variable domain, completed using reference TRBV2 and TRBJ1-2, is EPEVTQTPSHQVTQMGQEVILRCVPISNHLYFYWYRQILGQKVEFLVSFYNNEISEKSEIFDDQFSVERPDGSNFTLKIRSTKLEDSAMYFCASRADTGGYGYTFGSGTRLTVV.

A few counts support this clone. The CDR3 loop reads CSVAGDKGEKLFF. DNA of the CDR3: TGCAGCGTTGCGGGAGACAAAGGGGAAAAACTGTTTTTT. V is TRBV29-1 and J is TRBJ1-4, with D uncertain. Trimming cost V 4 bases and J 8 bases, with 14 bases left between them. Germline V gives CDR1 SQVTM, CDR2 ANQGSEA. There are 13 residues in the CDR3.

This chain links TRBV5-4 with TRBJ1-2, with D possibly being TRBD1 (5 bases). CDR3 length: 15 residues. CDR1 and CDR2 (germline): SGHNT, YYREEE (reference sequence). V was clipped by 0 bases and J by 8 bases, with 17 bases between them. Here the CDR3 reads CASSLDRQGVGGYTF. CDR3 nucleotides: TGTGCCAGCAGCTTGGATAGGCAGGGTGTAGGCGGCTACACCTTC.